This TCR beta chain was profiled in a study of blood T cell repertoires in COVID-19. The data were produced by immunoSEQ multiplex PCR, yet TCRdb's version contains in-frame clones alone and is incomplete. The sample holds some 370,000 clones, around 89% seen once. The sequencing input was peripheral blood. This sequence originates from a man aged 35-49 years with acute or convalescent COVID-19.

Here the CDR3 reads CASSFYRTAKETQYF. CDR3 nucleotide sequence: TGTGCCAGCAGCTTCTACCGGACAGCTAAAGAGACCCAGTACTTC. V is TRBV7-8 and J is TRBJ2-5; possible D gene TRBD1, 6 bases. The CDR3 is made up of 15 amino acids. CDR1 and CDR2 from the germline V gene are SGHVS and FQNEAQ. Trimming shortened V by 3 bases and J by 3 bases, and 14 bases separated the two germline ends.